Sequencing of this T cell receptor beta chain was carried out in a study of blood T cell repertoires in COVID-19 (dated by TCRdb to the early 2020s). In terms of the full investigation: Samples covering the acute and convalescent phases of COVID-19 were provided by collaborators in the United States, Italy and Spain. Nearly every sample came with metadata listing a de-identified subject ID, COVID-19 status, age in years and sex. A freely available public database, intended as a resource for researchers studying the immune response to SARS-CoV-2, is where the repertoires were released. Samples were obtained from the ongoing ImmuneRACE study (first 160 participants) and from over 1,000 subjects provided by 6 global collaborators. The material from the prospective study consisted of cDNA or gDNA derived from T cells, B-cell-depleted T cells, or PBMCs. HLA class I and class II types, where available, came from metadata supplied by the sample provider rather than from assay-based typing. Deeply sampled blood TCRbeta repertoires from subjects exposed to, actively infected with, or recovered from COVID-19 were included in the dataset. Summary of the overall study and its limitations: The quantity of clinical and demographic metadata differed by source and by participant and was supplied without curation.

In Seattle, one collaborating source enrolled patients while the infection was active and tracked those patients longitudinally over the course of disease. The collaborating institutions used their own protocols to collect whole blood in K2EDTA tubes. For TCRbeta analysis, collaborators shipped samples in one of three forms: frozen whole blood, isolated PBMCs, or DNA extracted from either of those sample types. TCRbeta CDR3 regions were amplified from genomic DNA by means of the immunoSEQ Assay, a bias-controlled multiplex PCR. The published analysis was carried out like this. Nucleated cell counts per sample were estimated from amplification of reference gene primers within the assay. Sequence reads were collapsed and filtered to measure the absolute abundance of every unique TCRbeta CDR3 rearrangement. For each sample, productive Simpson clonality was calculated as the square root of Simpson's diversity index over productive rearrangements. TCRdb re-hosts the immuneACCESS table, in-frame sequences only. Its copies lack some clones; in the studies checked, an unresolved V gene accounts for under half of them, and the cause for the rest is not known. V, J and clone size were drawn from that table, and D and trimming were deduced from the DNA. For this sample the table gives 100,000 to 150,000 clones, of which about nine tenths were detected only once. The ten largest account for over 10% of the sample.

Based on the germline V gene (reference sequence), the CDR1 and CDR2 sequences are SGHNT and YYREEE. From the cysteine through the phenylalanine, the CDR3 covers 16 amino acids. Here the CDR3 DNA is all that survives: 48 bases in frame from base 1. For this chain, trimming is 4 bases at the V end and 1 base at the J end, and the number of junction bases without a gene match is 3. Note on this clone: No cognate antigen has been identified for it. Per-nucleotide qualities are absent, and no much larger clonotype sits a single base away.

Sequencing was done on a sample of peripheral blood. The sequence joins TRBV5-4 to TRBJ1-4; TRBD1 matches 11 bases in the middle. This receptor was identified in a woman in her sixties or seventies with COVID-19, enrolled during active disease. The DNA sequence is TGTGCCAGCAGCCCGGACAGGGGGCAAACTAATGAAAAACTGTTTTTT. This translates into CASSPDRGQTNEKLFF.